This T cell receptor beta chain comes out of a study of cytotoxic CD8 clonotypes in ibrutinib-treated CLL listed by TCRdb under 2021. Describing the broader study: In this cohort, 15 patients were treatment-naive and about a dozen were relapsed/refractory, while around 17 had unmutated IGHV. Partial responses were observed in approximately 24 patients and complete responses in 2; after a median follow-up of 68 months, remission was maintained in about 15 patients and progression was observed in approximately 12. Response samples were obtained after a median of about 13 months of treatment, with a range of about 6 to 36 months. An average of 255,043 productive templates and 80,000 to 100,000 productive rearrangements was obtained per sample. Longitudinal samples were obtainable from about 30% of the roughly 90 participants in the trial. Cryopreserved peripheral blood mononuclear cells were obtained before treatment, at response, and at either sustained remission or disease progression. Every sample from remission and from progressive disease was obtained while the patients were still on ibrutinib.

The time point label, read with the paper, signifies: progressive disease on ibrutinib. Around 2 micrograms of genomic DNA were extracted from cryopreserved PBMCs for TCR beta library preparation. High-throughput TCR beta sequencing was performed on longitudinal blood samples from CLL patients receiving ibrutinib monotherapy. The patients took part in an open-label, single-center phase 2 trial of ibrutinib monotherapy. Per the germline V gene, MGHDK is the CDR1 and SYGVNS is the CDR2. V is cut by 3 bases and J by 7 bases, and the space between the germline ends is 10 bases. From cysteine to phenylalanine, the CDR3 is 13 amino acids long. Left in the record is the CDR3 DNA by itself, 39 bases read in frame from the first base. Remarks on this clone: The antigen this receptor binds is unknown. Base qualities are not at hand, and no much larger clone is one base apart.

The paper's findings and limits, for the study overall: Baseline clonality exceeded that of age-matched healthy donors and correlated strongly with circulating CD8+ T-cell counts. Sampling times were not matched between patients in sustained remission and patients whose disease was progressing, and lymph node repertoires were not examined. Public clonotypes were found to be uncommon and were observed to contract or remain stable during treatment; the increase in clonality was shown to reflect expansion of private clonotypes at ibrutinib response. An increase in clonality was observed at ibrutinib response, with clonality remaining stable during sustained remission and falling back toward baseline at progression.

The goal of deep resolution MiSeq sequencing was a depth between 1 in 1 million and 1 in 200,000 T cells, and coverage averaged 10x per clonotype. TCR beta libraries were generated with the immunoSEQ hsTCRB Kit. The paper's data handling went like this. Data were analyzed with ImmunoSEQ Data Assistant and ImmunoSEQ Analyzer, with V, D and J genes assigned per IMGT definitions. Clonality was computed as one minus normalized Shannon entropy of productive rearrangement frequencies, ranging from 0 to 1. Only overrepresented clonotypes making up at least 0.05% of each patient's repertoire were included in the public clonotype analysis. Around 13 age-matched healthy donor repertoires from immuneACCESS were used as controls for clonality. The immuneACCESS repertoire file appears here via TCRdb, limited to in-frame rearrangements. These files lack a portion of the clones; in checked studies, under half of the deficit traces to unresolved V genes, and the cause of the others is not known. The V and J calls and clone size come from that table; D and trimming were worked out from the DNA. The sample records approximately 160,000 clones, roughly 90% of which are singletons. The ten largest clones add up to around 3.1% of the sample.

The source is a human donor with chronic lymphocytic leukemia. This specimen consisted of PBMCs, obtained at disease progression, from a patient treated with ibrutinib. Rearrangement joined TRBV25-1 to TRBJ1-5, and TRBD1 may be the D gene, going by 6 matching bases. The sequenced DNA: TGTGCCAGCAGTGAGGGGACACCGCAGCCCCAGCATTTT. It translates as CASSEGTPQPQHF.